The sequence of this TCR beta chain was determined in a study of blood T cell repertoires in COVID-19. Study at large: The study drew acute and convalescent COVID-19 samples from the United States, Italy and Spain. In each case, the material was cDNA or gDNA derived from T cells, B-cell-depleted T cells, or PBMCs.

Germline lookup yields CDR1 LGHDT and CDR2 YNNKEL (reference sequence). This CDR3 region has 15 residues. J was trimmed by 1 base and V by 4 bases; bases with no gene match: 2. Original processing notes: Reference gene primers were amplified, and this amplification served to estimate nucleated cell counts. Libraries were prepared by immunoSEQ multiplex PCR; TCRdb keeps only in-frame clonotypes and omits some of them. The DNA was the basis for D and trimming; V, J and clone size are from that table. Counted here are some 130,000 clones, about 70% occurring once; the ten biggest clones make up under 2.5%.

The sample consisted of peripheral blood. The sequence came from a woman in her seventies with acute or convalescent COVID-19. The V and J genes are TRBV3-1 (or the pseudogene TRBV3-2) and TRBJ2-3, with 10 bases aligning to TRBD2. The CDR3 DNA sequence: TGTGCCAGCAGCCTCCTAGCGGGAGGCACAGATACGCAGTATTTT. Translation gives CASSLLAGGTDTQYF.